The 25 T cell receptor beta chains presented below share a single source sample, sequenced in a study of blood T cell repertoires in COVID-19 (dated by TCRdb to 2018 to 2020). The library was prepared using the immunoSEQ multiplex PCR assay. TCRdb took over this immuneACCESS table, retaining in-frame rearrangements with V and J assigned. Such tables are incomplete; in checked studies, under half of the missing clones stem from an unresolved V gene, and the remainder is unexplained. In all, the sample holds about 160,000 clones, and 86% of those were seen once. The ten largest clones represent roughly 3.5% of the sample. The specimen sequenced was peripheral blood. All receptors come from a man aged 70 or older with acute or convalescent COVID-19.

J is TRBJ1-5 and V is TRBV24-1; D gene unclear. CDR1 and CDR2 from the germline V gene are KGHDR and SFDVKD. The CDR3 extends over 13 amino acids. Trimming took off 4 bases at V and 6 bases at J, with 9 bases between the two ends. The chain's CDR3 is CATSERSGQPQHF. The CDR3 DNA reads TGTGCCACCAGTGAGAGATCAGGTCAGCCCCAGCATTTT.

This clone showed up just a few times. This sequence joins TRBV2 and TRBJ2-1; D call uncertain. V dropped 2 bases and J dropped 0 bases, with 5 bases sitting between them. Germline values: CDR1 SNHLY, CDR2 FYNNEI. The CDR3 sequence is 14 residues long. In nucleotides, the CDR3 is TGTGCCAGCAGTGAAATTAGCTCCTACAATGAGCAGTTCTTC. This translates into CASSEISSYNEQFF.

J is TRBJ2-7 and V is TRBV27; 9 bases align to TRBD1. V trimming: 5 bases; J trimming: 2 bases; junction bases outside the gene matches: 10. The CDR3 is made up of 16 amino acids. Germline V gene lookup returns CDR1 MNHEY and CDR2 SMNVEV (reference sequence). CDR3 nucleotide sequence: TGTGCCAGCAGTAAGACAGGGGGACGTACGCCCTACGAGCAGTACTTC. Its translation is CASSKTGGRTPYEQYF.

V is TRBV12-3 or TRBV12-4 and J is TRBJ1-2; 7 bases map to TRBD1. V was pared by 5 bases and J by 10 bases, with 7 bases of the junction left unmatched. The CDR3 sequence is 12 residues long. The CDR3 reads CASSPGQVDYTF. The CDR3 DNA follows: TGTGCCAGCAGTCCCGGACAGGTGGACTACACCTTC.

The chain employs TRBV19 and TRBJ1-5; D unclear. The germline gives CDR1 LNHDA, CDR2 SQIVND (reference sequence). Between the trimmed V and J ends, which lost 5 bases and 2 bases, there was a span of 10 bases. The CDR3 totals 14 residues. CDR3 protein: CASSWRVGNQPQHF. The CDR3 DNA reads as TGTGCCAGTAGTTGGAGAGTGGGCAATCAGCCCCAGCATTTT.

The chain couples TRBV29-1 to TRBJ1-1; D remains unclear. Trimming cost V 4 bases and J 0 bases, with 3 bases left between them. Germline V gene lookup returns CDR1 SQVTM and CDR2 ANQGSEA. The CDR3 runs 11 residues. CDR3 sequence reads: CSVVMNTEAFF. The CDR3 region has the DNA TGCAGCGTTGTTATGAACACTGAAGCTTTCTTT.

The gene calls are TRBV19 and TRBJ2-5; the D gene is possibly TRBD1 (6 bases). This CDR3 spans 15 amino acids. The V end lost 3 bases, the J end lost 1 base, and 12 bases lay between the germline ends. Germline V gives CDR1 LNHDA, CDR2 SQIVND (reference sequence). CDR3 sequence reads: CASSIRGWAQETQYF. CDR3 coding DNA: TGTGCCAGTAGTATCAGGGGATGGGCCCAAGAGACCCAGTACTTC.

This clone was counted a single time. This chain connects TRBV19 to TRBJ1-4, with 7 bases lining up with TRBD1. After removal of 7 bases from V and 10 bases from J, the junction contained 12 bases not matched to a gene. The CDR3 is made up of 14 amino acids. Germline loops: CDR1 LNHDA, CDR2 SQIVND (reference sequence). CDR3 region: CASTPGQDTIKLFF. The CDR3 DNA follows: TGTGCCAGTACCCCTGGACAGGATACAATAAAACTGTTTTTT.

V is TRBV28 and J is TRBJ1-2; D uncertain. The CDR3 totals 14 residues. V lost 2 bases and J 2 bases, leaving 9 bases between the germline ends. Germline V gene lookup returns CDR1 MDHEN and CDR2 SYDVKM. The CDR3 protein is CASSLGNRNYGYTF. CDR3 sequence (DNA): TGTGCCAGCAGTTTAGGTAACAGAAACTATGGCTACACCTTC.

The J gene is TRBJ1-5, the V gene TRBV6-6, with 7 bases matching TRBD1. Germline CDR1 reads MNHNY; CDR2 reads SVGAGI (reference sequence). After removal of 6 bases from V and 0 bases from J, the junction contained 5 bases not matched to a gene. This CDR3 has 15 residues. The CDR3 here is CASRDRQYSNQPQHF. CDR3 sequence (DNA): TGTGCCAGCAGGGACAGGCAATATAGCAATCAGCCCCAGCATTTT.

This rearrangement joins TRBV11-1 to TRBJ1-1, with 8 nucleotides matching TRBD1. Germline trimming cut 4 bases from V and 3 bases from J; bases unmatched to any gene: 1. Germline V gene lookup returns CDR1 SGHAT and CDR2 FQDESV (reference sequence). This CDR3 is built from 13 residues. CDR3 amino acids: CASSWGQDTEAFF. In DNA, the CDR3 is TGTGCCAGCAGCTGGGGACAGGACACTGAAGCTTTCTTT. The variable domain in full, completed from reference TRBV11-1 and TRBJ1-1, reads EAEVAQSPRYKITEKSQAVAFWCDPISGHATLYWYRQILGQGPELLVQFQDESVVDDSQLPKDRFSAERLKGVDSTLKIQPAELGDSAMYLCASSWGQDTEAFFGQGTRLTVV.

The V call is TRBV10-3, the J call TRBJ2-5, with D unresolved. Trimming removed 0 bases from V and 1 base from J, with 3 bases in between. The CDR3 is made up of 13 amino acids. The germline V gene encodes CDR1 ENHRY and CDR2 SYGVKD. CDR3 sequence reads: CAISESFQETQYF. CDR3 DNA sequence: TGTGCCATCAGTGAGTCCTTCCAAGAGACCCAGTACTTC.

The J gene is TRBJ2-3, the V gene TRBV29-1, with D possibly TRBD1 on 5 matching bases. The CDR3 spans 15 residues. The germline CDR1 and CDR2 sequences are SQVTM and ANQGSEA. The V end was cut by 1 base, the J end by 2 bases, with 13 bases between. The CDR3 DNA is TGCAGCGTTGAAGGGGGCCCGGGCCTCACAGATACGCAGTATTTT. Its protein is CSVEGGPGLTDTQYF.

The V and J genes are TRBV6-1 and TRBJ2-3; 8 positions agree with TRBD2. Germline lookup yields CDR1 MNHNS and CDR2 SASEGT. The J segment lost 6 bases and the V segment lost 3 bases, leaving 14 bases of the junction unmatched. This CDR3 contains 17 residues. This CDR3 is CASSEISGRGRGDTQYF. The CDR3 DNA is TGTGCCAGCAGTGAGATCAGCGGGAGAGGGCGGGGGGATACGCAGTATTTT.

The chain links TRBV6-2 or TRBV6-3 to TRBJ1-5, with a tentative D call TRBD1 (6 bases). Trimming removed 2 bases from V and 3 bases from J, with 20 bases in between. Looked up from germline, CDR1 is MNHEY and CDR2 is SVGEGT. The CDR3 has 18 amino acids. CDR3 DNA sequence: TGTGCCAGCAGTTACGCCCAATTTGACAGGTCAAACAATCAGCCCCAGCATTTT. Residues: CASSYAQFDRSNNQPQHF.

V is TRBV6-5 and J is TRBJ2-1, with TRBD2 matching over 12 bases. V lost 4 bases, J lost 0 bases, and 1 base stayed unmatched. CDR1 MNHEY and CDR2 SVGAGI come from the germline V gene. The CDR3 sequence is 16 residues long. The CDR3 sequence is CASSWTSGVSYNEQFF. CDR3 nucleotide sequence: TGTGCCAGCAGTTGGACTAGCGGGGTCTCCTACAATGAGCAGTTCTTC.

The J gene is TRBJ1-6, the V gene TRBV3-1 (or the pseudogene TRBV3-2); 9 nucleotides line up with TRBD1. This CDR3 region has 14 residues. Germline V gives CDR1 LGHDT, CDR2 YNNKEL (reference sequence). Trimming at V came to 5 bases and at J to 11 bases, leaving 7 bases not matched to a gene. The chain's CDR3 is CASSAGQGIPPLHF. The CDR3 DNA is TGTGCCAGCAGCGCCGGACAGGGGATCCCACCCCTCCACTTT.

This clone was seen only once. The chain carries TRBV19 and TRBJ2-5; 12 nucleotides line up with TRBD2. The germline V gene encodes CDR1 LNHDA and CDR2 SQIVND (reference sequence). V trimming: 4 bases; J trimming: 1 base; junction bases outside the gene matches: 7. This CDR3 contains 17 residues. The CDR3 DNA reads TGTGCCAGTAGTACGCAAGGACTAGCGGGAAGCCAAGAGACCCAGTACTTC. Encoded protein: CASSTQGLAGSQETQYF. The full variable domain, its missing parts supplied by reference TRBV19 and TRBJ2-5, is DGGITQSPKYLFRKEGQNVTLSCEQNLNHDAMYWYRQDPGQGLRLIYYSQIVNDFQKGDIAEGYSVSREKKESFPLTVTSAQKNPTAFYLCASSTQGLAGSQETQYFGPGTRLLVL.

This chain connects TRBV29-1 to TRBJ2-7, with 11 bases matching TRBD1. V dropped 0 bases and J dropped 3; count of bases not matched to a gene: 7. The germline CDR1 and CDR2 sequences are SQVTM and ANQGSEA. CDR3 length: 16 residues. Here the CDR3 DNA reads TGCAGCGTTGAAGATCATAGGGACAGGGGGATCTACGAGCAGTACTTC. Translation: CSVEDHRDRGIYEQYF.

This clone was picked up a small number of times. The J gene is TRBJ2-7, the V gene TRBV3-1 (or the pseudogene TRBV3-2), with D possibly matching TRBD2 (5 bases). Germline-derived CDR1 and CDR2 are LGHDT and YNNKEL (reference sequence). V shed 2 bases and J shed 1 base, with 6 bases lying between them. This CDR3 region has 13 residues. CDR3 coding DNA: TGTGCCAGCAGCCAACCGGGGTCCTACGAGCAGTACTTC. This gives the protein CASSQPGSYEQYF.

The table lists this clone with a count of one. The rearrangement uses TRBV6-1 and TRBJ2-2, with a weak D call TRBD2 (5 bases). This CDR3 is built from 13 residues. V was clipped by 6 bases and J by 4 bases, with 9 bases between them. Germline-derived CDR1 and CDR2 are MNHNS and SASEGT. CDR3 sequence reads: CASSPTTTGELFF. The CDR3 DNA reads TGTGCCAGCAGCCCGACTACCACCGGGGAGCTGTTTTTT.

The V gene is TRBV11-3, the J gene TRBJ2-7; D unresolved. The CDR3 contains 14 residues. The germline V and J ends were trimmed by 0 bases and 3 bases, with 9 bases remaining between them. The germline CDR1 and CDR2 sequences are SGHNT and YENEEA. In DNA, the CDR3 is TGTGCCAGCAGCTTAGAGTTAGAGGACTACGAGCAGTACTTC. Residues: CASSLELEDYEQYF.

CDR3 protein: CASSSSTGGATNEKLFF. The CDR3 coding sequence is TGTGCCAGCAGCTCTTCGACAGGGGGCGCAACTAATGAAAAACTGTTTTTT. The chain couples TRBV13 to TRBJ1-4; 10 positions agree with TRBD1. V was clipped by 4 bases and J by 0 bases; unmatched bases: 5. Germline values: CDR1 PRHDT, CDR2 FYEKMQ (reference sequence). CDR3 size: 17 residues.

The sample holds a few counts of this clone. The V gene is TRBV10-1, the J gene TRBJ2-1, with 14 bases fitting TRBD2. Germline V gives CDR1 WNHNN, CDR2 SYGVQD (reference sequence). The CDR3 has 18 residues. The V gene end was trimmed by 6 bases and the J gene end by 1 base; junction bases not matched to a gene: 8. The CDR3 coding sequence is TGCGCCAGCAGCGAGACTAGCGGGAGGGCCGGATCCTACAATGAGCAGTTCTTC. Its protein is CASSETSGRAGSYNEQFF.

V gene TRBV7-2 combines with J gene TRBJ2-3; possible D gene TRBD2, 6 bases. The V gene lost 5 bases and the J gene lost 6 bases, with 12 bases spanning the gap. CDR3 length: 13 amino acids. From germline, CDR1 is SGHTA and CDR2 FQGNSA. The CDR3 region has the DNA TGTGCCAGCAGCCCCCGGGCGGGGGATACGCAGTATTTT. Its translation is CASSPRAGDTQYF.